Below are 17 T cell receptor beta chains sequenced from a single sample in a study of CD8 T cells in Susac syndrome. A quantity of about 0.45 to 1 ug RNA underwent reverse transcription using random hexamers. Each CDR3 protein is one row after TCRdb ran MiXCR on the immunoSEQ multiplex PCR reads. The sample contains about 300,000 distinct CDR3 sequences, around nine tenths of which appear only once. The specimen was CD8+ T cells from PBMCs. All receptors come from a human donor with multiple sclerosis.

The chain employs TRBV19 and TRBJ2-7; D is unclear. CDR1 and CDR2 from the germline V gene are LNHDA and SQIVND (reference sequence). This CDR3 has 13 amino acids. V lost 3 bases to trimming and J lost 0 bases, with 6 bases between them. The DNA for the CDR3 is TGTGCCAGTAGTATGCTCGGCTCCTACGAGCAGTACTTC. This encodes CASSMLGSYEQYF.

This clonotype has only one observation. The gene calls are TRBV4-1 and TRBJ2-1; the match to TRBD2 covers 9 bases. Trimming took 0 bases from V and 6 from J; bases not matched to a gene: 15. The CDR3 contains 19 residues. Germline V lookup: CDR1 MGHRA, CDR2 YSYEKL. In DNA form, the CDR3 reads TGCGCCAGCAGCCAAGAAGGAGGGTTGTTGCTAGCGGGACTCAATGAGCAGTTCTTC. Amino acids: CASSQEGGLLLAGLNEQFF.

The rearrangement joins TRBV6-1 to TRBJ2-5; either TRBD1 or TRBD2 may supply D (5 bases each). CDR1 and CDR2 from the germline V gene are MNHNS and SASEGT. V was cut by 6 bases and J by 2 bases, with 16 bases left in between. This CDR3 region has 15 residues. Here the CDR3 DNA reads TGTGCCAGCAGGGGGACGGCCGGATCGCAAGAGACCCAGTACTTC. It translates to CASRGTAGSQETQYF.

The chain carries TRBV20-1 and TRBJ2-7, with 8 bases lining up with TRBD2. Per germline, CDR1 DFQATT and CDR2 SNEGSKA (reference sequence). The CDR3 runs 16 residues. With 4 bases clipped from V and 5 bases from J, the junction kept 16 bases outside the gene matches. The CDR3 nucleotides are TGCAGTGCTACGGGCGGCTTGGGACTAGTCGGCCACGAGCAGTACTTC. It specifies CSATGGLGLVGHEQYF.

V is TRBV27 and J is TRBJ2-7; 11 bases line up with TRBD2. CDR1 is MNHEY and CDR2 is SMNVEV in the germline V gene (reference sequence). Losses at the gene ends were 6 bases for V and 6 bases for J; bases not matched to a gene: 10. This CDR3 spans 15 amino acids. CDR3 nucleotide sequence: TGTGCCAGCAGCCGTGGGACTAGCGGAAGGGGCGAGCAGTACTTC. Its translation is CASSRGTSGRGEQYF.

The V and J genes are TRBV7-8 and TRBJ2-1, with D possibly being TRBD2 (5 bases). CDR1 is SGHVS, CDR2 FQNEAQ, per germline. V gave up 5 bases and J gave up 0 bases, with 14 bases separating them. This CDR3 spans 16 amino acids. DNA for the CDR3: TGTGCCAGCAGCGAGGCGTCGGGGAGCTCCTACAATGAGCAGTTCTTC. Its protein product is CASSEASGSSYNEQFF.

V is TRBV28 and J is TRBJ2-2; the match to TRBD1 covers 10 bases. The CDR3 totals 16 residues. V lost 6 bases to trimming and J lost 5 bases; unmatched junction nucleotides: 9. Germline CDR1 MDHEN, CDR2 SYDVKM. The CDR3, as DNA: TGTGCCAGCAGCCTCGGGACAGGGGTAGGGACCGGGGAGCTGTTTTTT. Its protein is CASSLGTGVGTGELFF.

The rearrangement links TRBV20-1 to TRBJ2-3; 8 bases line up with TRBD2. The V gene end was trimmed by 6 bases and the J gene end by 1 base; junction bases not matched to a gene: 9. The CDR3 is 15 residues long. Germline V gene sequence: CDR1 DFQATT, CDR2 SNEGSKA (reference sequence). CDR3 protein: CSANRAGGRTDTQYF. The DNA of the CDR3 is TGCAGTGCCAACAGGGCGGGGGGACGCACAGATACGCAGTATTTT.

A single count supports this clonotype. The CDR3 sequence: CASSSPGQGPGEQYF. As DNA, the CDR3 is TGTGCCAGCAGTTCTCCGGGACAGGGGCCGGGGGAGCAGTACTTC. This chain links TRBV12-3 or TRBV12-4 with TRBJ2-7; 10 bases match TRBD1. With V trimmed by 4 bases and J by 7 bases, 10 bases remained unmatched. The length of the CDR3 is 15 residues.

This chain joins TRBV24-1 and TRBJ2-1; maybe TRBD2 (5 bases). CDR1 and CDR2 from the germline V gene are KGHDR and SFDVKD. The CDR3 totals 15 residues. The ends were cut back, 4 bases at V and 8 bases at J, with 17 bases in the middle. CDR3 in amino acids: CATSDPSQALDEQFF. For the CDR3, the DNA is TGTGCCACCAGTGACCCTAGCCAGGCACTGGATGAGCAGTTCTTC.

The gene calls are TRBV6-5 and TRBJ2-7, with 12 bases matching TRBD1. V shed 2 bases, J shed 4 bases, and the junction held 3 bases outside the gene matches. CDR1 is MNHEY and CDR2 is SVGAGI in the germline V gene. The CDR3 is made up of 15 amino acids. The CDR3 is CASSYGTGGSYEQYF. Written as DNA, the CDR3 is TGTGCCAGCAGTTACGGGACAGGGGGCAGTTACGAGCAGTACTTC.

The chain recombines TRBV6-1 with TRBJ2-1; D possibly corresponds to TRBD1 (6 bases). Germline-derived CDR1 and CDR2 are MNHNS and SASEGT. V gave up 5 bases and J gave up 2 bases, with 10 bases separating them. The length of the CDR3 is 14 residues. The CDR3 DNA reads TGTGCCAGCAGTTTCAACAGGGCCTACAATGAGCAGTTCTTC. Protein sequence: CASSFNRAYNEQFF.

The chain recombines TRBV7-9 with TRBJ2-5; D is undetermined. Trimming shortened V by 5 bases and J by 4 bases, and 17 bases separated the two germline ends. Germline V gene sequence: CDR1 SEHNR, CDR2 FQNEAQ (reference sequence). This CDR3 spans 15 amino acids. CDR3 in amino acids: CASSPPRAARETQYF. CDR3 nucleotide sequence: TGTGCCAGCAGCCCCCCCAGAGCAGCGAGAGAGACCCAGTACTTC.

The CDR3: CASSSLDRPYNEQFF. CDR3 nucleotides: TGTGCCAGCAGTTCCCTCGACAGGCCTTACAATGAGCAGTTCTTC. The rearrangement uses TRBV12-3 or TRBV12-4 and TRBJ2-1; a weak D match, TRBD1 (6 bases). V gave up 4 bases and J gave up 4 bases, with 14 bases separating them. The CDR3 consists of 15 residues.

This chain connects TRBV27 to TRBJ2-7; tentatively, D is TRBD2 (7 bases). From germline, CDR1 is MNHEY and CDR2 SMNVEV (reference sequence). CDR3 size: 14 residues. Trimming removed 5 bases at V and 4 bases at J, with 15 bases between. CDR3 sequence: CASSPWAGAYEQYF. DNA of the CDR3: TGTGCCAGCAGTCCCTGGGCGGGGGCGTACGAGCAGTACTTC.

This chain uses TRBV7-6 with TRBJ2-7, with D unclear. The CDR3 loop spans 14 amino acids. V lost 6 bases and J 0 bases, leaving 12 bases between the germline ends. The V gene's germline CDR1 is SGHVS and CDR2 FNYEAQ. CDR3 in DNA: TGTGCCAGCAGTGAGCTAGTTTACTCCTACGAGCAGTACTTC. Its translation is CASSELVYSYEQYF.

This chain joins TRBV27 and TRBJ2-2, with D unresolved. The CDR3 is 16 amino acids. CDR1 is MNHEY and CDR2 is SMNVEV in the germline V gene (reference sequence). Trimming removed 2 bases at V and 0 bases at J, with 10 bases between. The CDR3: CASSLITFSNTGELFF. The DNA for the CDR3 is TGTGCCAGCAGTTTAATAACCTTCTCGAACACCGGGGAGCTGTTTTTT.